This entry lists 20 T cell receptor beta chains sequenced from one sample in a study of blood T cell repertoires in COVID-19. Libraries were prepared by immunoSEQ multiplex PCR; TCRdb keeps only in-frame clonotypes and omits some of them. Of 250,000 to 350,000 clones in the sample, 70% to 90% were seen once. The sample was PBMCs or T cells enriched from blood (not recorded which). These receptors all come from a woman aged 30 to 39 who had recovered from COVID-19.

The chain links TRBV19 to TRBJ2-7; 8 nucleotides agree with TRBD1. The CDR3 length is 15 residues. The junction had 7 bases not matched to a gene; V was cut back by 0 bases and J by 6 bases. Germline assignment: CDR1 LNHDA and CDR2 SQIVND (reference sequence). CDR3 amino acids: CASSIEWTGMVEQYF. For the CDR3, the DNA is TGTGCCAGTAGTATAGAGTGGACAGGGATGGTCGAGCAGTACTTC.

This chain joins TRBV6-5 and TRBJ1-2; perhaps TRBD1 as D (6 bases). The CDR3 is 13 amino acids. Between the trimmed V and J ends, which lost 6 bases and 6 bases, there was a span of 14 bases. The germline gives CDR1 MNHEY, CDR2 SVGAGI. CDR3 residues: CASRDDRTNGYTF. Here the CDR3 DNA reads TGTGCCAGCAGAGACGACAGGACGAATGGCTACACCTTC.

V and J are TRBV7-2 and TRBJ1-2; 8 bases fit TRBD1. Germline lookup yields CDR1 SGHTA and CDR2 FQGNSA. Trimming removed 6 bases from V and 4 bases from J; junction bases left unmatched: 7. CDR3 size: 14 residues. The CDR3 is CASRPHTGGYGYTF. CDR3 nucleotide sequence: TGTGCCAGCAGACCCCATACAGGGGGCTATGGCTACACCTTC.

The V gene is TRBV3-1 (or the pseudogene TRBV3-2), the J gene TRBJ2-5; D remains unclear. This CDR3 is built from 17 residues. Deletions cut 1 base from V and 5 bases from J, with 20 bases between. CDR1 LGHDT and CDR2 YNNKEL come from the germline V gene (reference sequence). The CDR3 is CASSQGVSPSVGETQYF. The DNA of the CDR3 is TGTGCCAGCAGCCAAGGGGTTAGCCCGTCAGTTGGGGAGACCCAGTACTTC.

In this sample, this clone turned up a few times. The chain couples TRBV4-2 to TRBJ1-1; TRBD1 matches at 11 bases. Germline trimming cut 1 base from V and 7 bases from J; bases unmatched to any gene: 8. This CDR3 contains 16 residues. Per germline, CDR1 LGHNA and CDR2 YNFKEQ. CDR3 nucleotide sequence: TGTGCCAGCAGCCAAGGGACAGGGGGCATTTCGGGTGAAGCTTTCTTT. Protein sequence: CASSQGTGGISGEAFF.

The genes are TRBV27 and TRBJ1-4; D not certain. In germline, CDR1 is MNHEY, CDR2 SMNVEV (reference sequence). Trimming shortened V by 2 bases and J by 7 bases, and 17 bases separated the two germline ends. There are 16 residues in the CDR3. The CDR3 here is CASSLSIQVYPEKLFF. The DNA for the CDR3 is TGTGCCAGCAGTTTAAGCATCCAGGTTTACCCTGAAAAACTGTTTTTT.

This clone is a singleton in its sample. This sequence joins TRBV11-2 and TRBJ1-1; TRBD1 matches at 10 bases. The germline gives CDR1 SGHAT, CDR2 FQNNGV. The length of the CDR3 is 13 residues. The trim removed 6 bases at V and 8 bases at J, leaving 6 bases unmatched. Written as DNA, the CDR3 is TGTGCCAGCAGTGTCGGACAGGGGGGGGAAGCTTTCTTT. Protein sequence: CASSVGQGGEAFF.

The CDR3 spells CAWSVGGREKLFF. The CDR3 bases are TGTGCCTGGAGTGTGGGGGGGCGTGAAAAACTGTTTTTT. The chain is built from TRBV30 and TRBJ1-4, with D possibly matching TRBD1 (6 bases). The CDR3 contains 13 residues. CDR1 is GTSNPN and CDR2 is SVGIG in the germline V gene (reference sequence). Trimming took off 0 bases at V and 7 bases at J, with 9 bases between the two ends.

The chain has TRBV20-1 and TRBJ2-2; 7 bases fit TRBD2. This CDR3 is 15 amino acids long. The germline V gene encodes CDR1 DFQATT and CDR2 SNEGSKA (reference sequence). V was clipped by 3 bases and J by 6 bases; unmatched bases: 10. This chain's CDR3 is CSASPAGTLAGELFF. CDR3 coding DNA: TGCAGTGCTAGTCCAGCGGGGACTCTTGCCGGGGAGCTGTTTTTT.

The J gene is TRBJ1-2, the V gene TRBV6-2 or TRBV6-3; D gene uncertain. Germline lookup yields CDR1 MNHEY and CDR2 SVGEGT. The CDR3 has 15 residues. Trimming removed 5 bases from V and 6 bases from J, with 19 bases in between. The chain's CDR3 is CASSTTPVGADGYTF. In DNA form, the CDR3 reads TGTGCCAGCAGTACTACCCCCGTGGGAGCCGATGGCTACACCTTC.

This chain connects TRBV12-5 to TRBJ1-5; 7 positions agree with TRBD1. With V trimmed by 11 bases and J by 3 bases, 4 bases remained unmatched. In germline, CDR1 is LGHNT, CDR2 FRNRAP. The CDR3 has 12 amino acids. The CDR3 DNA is TGTGCTGAAGGGACAGACAATCAGCCCCAGCATTTT. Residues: CAEGTDNQPQHF.

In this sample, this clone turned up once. CDR3 sequence (DNA): TGTGCCAGCAGCTTTACAGGGGGCTTTTTCACTGAAGCTTTCTTT. Translation gives CASSFTGGFFTEAFF. This chain joins TRBV5-8 and TRBJ1-1, with 9 bases lining up with TRBD1. V was pared by 2 bases and J by 4 bases, with 6 bases of the junction left unmatched. The CDR3 contains 15 residues. CDR1 is SGHTS, CDR2 YDEGEE, per germline.

Here the CDR3 reads CASSEARVWTEAFF. The CDR3 bases are TGTGCCAGCAGTGAAGCTAGAGTTTGGACTGAAGCTTTCTTT. The rearrangement uses TRBV6-1 and TRBJ1-1; D not certain. The CDR3 is 14 amino acids. Between the trimmed V and J ends, which lost 0 bases and 5 bases, there was a span of 10 bases. CDR1 and CDR2 (germline): MNHNS, SASEGT.

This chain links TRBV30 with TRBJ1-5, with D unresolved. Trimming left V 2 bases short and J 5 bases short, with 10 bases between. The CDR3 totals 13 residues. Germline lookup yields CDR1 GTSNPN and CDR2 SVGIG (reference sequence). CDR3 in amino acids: CAWSTQFDQPQHF. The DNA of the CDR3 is TGTGCCTGGAGTACACAGTTTGATCAGCCCCAGCATTTT.

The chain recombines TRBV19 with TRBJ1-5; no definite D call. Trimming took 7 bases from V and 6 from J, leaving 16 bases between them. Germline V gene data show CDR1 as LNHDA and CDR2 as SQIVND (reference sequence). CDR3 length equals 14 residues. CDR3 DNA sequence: TGTGCCAGTACGGCGGGCGGACGAGGTCAGCCCCAGCATTTT. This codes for CASTAGGRGQPQHF.

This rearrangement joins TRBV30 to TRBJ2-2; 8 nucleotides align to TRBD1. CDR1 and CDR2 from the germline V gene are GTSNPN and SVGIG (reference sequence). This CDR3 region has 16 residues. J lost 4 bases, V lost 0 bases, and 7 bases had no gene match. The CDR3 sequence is CAWSVLFGTGTGELFF. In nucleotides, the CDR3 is TGTGCCTGGAGTGTACTATTCGGGACAGGCACCGGGGAGCTGTTTTTT.

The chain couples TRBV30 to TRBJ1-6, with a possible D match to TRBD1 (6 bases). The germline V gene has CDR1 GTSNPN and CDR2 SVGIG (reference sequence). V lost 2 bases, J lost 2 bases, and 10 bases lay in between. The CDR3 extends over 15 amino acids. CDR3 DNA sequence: TGTGCCTGGAGTTCGGACAGCGCCTATAATTCACCCCTCCACTTT. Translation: CAWSSDSAYNSPLHF.

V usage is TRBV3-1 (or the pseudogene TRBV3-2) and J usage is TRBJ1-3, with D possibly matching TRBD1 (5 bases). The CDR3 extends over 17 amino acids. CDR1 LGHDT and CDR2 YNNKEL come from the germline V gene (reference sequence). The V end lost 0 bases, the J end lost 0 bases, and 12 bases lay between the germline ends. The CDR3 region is CASSQDPGGSSGNTIYF. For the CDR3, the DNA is TGTGCCAGCAGCCAAGATCCCGGGGGGTCCTCTGGAAACACCATATATTTT.

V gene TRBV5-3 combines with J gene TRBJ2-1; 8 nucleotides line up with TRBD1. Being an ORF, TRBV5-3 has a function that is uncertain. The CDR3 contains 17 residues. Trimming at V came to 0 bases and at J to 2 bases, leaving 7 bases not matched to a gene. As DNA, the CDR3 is TGTGCCAGAAGCTTGGTCCCAGGGGGCGAAACCTACAATGAGCAGTTCTTC. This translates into CARSLVPGGETYNEQFF.

The CDR3 spells CASSKGFSGNTIYF. The CDR3 nucleotides are TGTGCCAGTTCGAAGGGGTTTTCTGGAAACACCATATATTTT. The rearrangement uses TRBV19 and TRBJ1-3; D is perhaps TRBD1 (5 bases). Trimming cost V 8 bases and J 1 base, with 12 bases left between them. The CDR3 has 14 residues. In germline, CDR1 is LNHDA, CDR2 SQIVND (reference sequence).